The T cell receptor beta chain under discussion was sequenced for a study of human T cells and chemical hapten exposure. On the study more broadly: How much TCR each sample yielded varied, mostly because pooled library volumes differed slightly.

One entry per CDR3 protein, called by TCRdb with MiXCR from the RACE reads. Here the sample spans about 140,000 distinct CDR3 sequences, about an eighth being singletons. This sample's time point: patch test 2, 6 weeks after DPC sensitization. Noted treatment: therapeutic diphenylcyclopropenone sensitization with weekly scalp DPC. The receptor was derived from a woman aged 45-65 years with alopecia areata. Some clones in this sample may be carry-over from other donors' samples. Sequencing used whole blood, obtained in connection with sensitization to the hapten diphenylcyclopropenone (DPC).

CDR3 region: CASTADRVGNTIYF. The CDR3 DNA sequence: TGTGCCAGCACCGCTGACAGGGTTGGAAACACCATATATTTT. The J gene is TRBJ1-3, the V gene TRBV12-3 or TRBV12-4, with 7 bases identical to TRBD1. V was clipped by 7 bases and J by 3 bases; unmatched bases: 6. The CDR3 consists of 14 residues.